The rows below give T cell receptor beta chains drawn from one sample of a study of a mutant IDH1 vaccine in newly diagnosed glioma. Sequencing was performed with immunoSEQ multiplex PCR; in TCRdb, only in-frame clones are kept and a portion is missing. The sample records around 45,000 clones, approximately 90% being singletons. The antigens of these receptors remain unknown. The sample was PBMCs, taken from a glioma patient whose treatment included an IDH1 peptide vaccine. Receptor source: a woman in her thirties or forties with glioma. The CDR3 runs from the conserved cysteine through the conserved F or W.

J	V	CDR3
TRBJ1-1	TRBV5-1	CASSLPGERTEAFF
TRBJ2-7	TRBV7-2	CASSLGGGVGEQYF
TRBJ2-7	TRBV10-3	CAISLPGPKPYEQYF
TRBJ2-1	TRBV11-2	CASSWRGRGRSNEQFF
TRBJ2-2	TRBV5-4	CASSLGQGLTGELFF
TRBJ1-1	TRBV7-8	CASSLVGGNTEAFF
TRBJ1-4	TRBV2	CASRDDSEKLFF
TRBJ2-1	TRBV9	CASSVGTSEGVYNEQFF
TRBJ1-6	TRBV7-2	CASSPRRQGVNSPLHF
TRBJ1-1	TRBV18	CASSPQAKNTEAFF
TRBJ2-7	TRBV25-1	CASSAPGAIYEQYF
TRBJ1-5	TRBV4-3	CASSQVFTGSVQPQHF
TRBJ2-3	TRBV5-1	CASSLGAWGPRLAGEGTDTQYF
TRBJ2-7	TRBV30	CAWSRGRVSSRASSYEQYF
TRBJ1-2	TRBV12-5	CASGLVGGRANYGYTF
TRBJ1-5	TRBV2	CASNFNSNQPQHF
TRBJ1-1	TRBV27	CASSLAANTEAFF
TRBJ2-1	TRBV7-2	CASSLGGSPYNEQFF
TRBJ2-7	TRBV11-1	CASSLTTGSEYSYEQYF
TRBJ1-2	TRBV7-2	CASSGQLNYGYTF
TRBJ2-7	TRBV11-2	CASSWTESEQYF
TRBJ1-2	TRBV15	CATSPRQGNNYGYTF
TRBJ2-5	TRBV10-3	CAIGDRGKETQYF
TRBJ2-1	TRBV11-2	CASSLDASDRDQEQFF
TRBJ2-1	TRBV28	CASSKSSYEQFF
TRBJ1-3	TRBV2	CASSDQGNTIYF
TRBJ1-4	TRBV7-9	CASSPGQGGGEKLFF
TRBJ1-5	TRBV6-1	CASSAGGRLYQPQHF
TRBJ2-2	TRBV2	CASSEVAENTGELFF
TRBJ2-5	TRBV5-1	CASRTSGSGRQETQYF
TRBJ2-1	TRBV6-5	CASTGTEYNEQFF
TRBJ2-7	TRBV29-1	CSVLGGSPNYEQYF
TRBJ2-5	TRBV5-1	CASSGRREETQYF
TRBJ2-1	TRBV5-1	CASSFEPHSYNEQFF
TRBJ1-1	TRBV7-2	CASSTKTSTEAFF
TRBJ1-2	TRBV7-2	CASSLEGGSGSYGYTF
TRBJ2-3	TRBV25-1	CASSGGGSRTDTQYF
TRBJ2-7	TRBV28	CASKAQGIHEQYF
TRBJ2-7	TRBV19	CASSLGTGSYEQYF
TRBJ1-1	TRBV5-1	CASSRYRQGTEAFF
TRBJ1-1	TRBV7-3	CASSLGAGVTEAFF
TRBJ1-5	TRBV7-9	CASSSDRAINQPQHF
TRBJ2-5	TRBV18	CASSPVGYRAVGEEETQYF
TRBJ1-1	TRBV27	CASGYSLRDRGSRDTEAFF
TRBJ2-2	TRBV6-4	CASRGGAGELFF
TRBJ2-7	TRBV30	CAWGGQGIEQYF